The 29 T cell receptor beta chains reported below all come from one sample, sequenced in a study of cytomegalovirus exposure and HLA in healthy donors. PCR employed 60 Vbeta and 13 Jbeta primers. Sequencing used immunoSEQ multiplex PCR; TCRdb keeps in-frame clones, though not all of them. The sample includes about 130,000 clones, more than 65% seen only once; the top ten take approximately 4.5%. Material for sequencing was PBMCs. These TCRs come from a male donor in good health and CMV-seropositive.

On this clone itself: A junction boundary mismatches the germline segment, possibly from a read error. The chain joins TRBV6-6 to TRBJ1-4; 8 bases align to TRBD1. Germline values: CDR1 MNHNY, CDR2 SVGAGI (reference sequence). The CDR3 sequence is 15 residues long. The CDR3 spells CAGSTTQGGNEKLFF. CDR3 nucleotides: TGTGCCGGCAGTACCACACAGGGGGGGAATGAAAAACTGTTTTTT.

This chain uses TRBV5-1 with TRBJ2-7; 8 nucleotides align to TRBD1. Per germline, CDR1 SGHRS and CDR2 YFSETQ. V was pared by 4 bases and J by 6 bases, with 3 bases of the junction left unmatched. This CDR3 is 12 amino acids long. CDR3 amino acids: CASSEQGGEQYF. As DNA, the CDR3 is TGCGCCAGCAGCGAACAGGGGGGCGAGCAGTACTTC.

This rearrangement joins TRBV2 to TRBJ1-2, with D hard to call. V lost 3 bases and J lost 8, with 13 bases in between. CDR1 is SNHLY, CDR2 FYNNEI, per germline. This CDR3 spans 13 amino acids. CDR3 amino acids: CASSDVVSGGYTF. CDR3 DNA sequence: TGTGCCAGCAGTGACGTGGTATCGGGAGGCTACACCTTC.

CDR3 loop: CASSRGNNQPQHF. The CDR3 coding sequence is TGTGCCAGCAGTAGGGGGAACAATCAGCCCCAGCATTTT. This chain connects TRBV28 to TRBJ1-5; D is perhaps TRBD1 (6 bases). V lost 5 bases and J 3 bases, leaving 8 bases between the germline ends. CDR1 and CDR2 (germline): MDHEN, SYDVKM. This CDR3 region has 13 residues.

This rearrangement joins TRBV30 to TRBJ1-4; 7 bases match TRBD1. This CDR3 spans 12 amino acids. Germline V gene lookup returns CDR1 GTSNPN and CDR2 SVGIG (reference sequence). The V segment lost 8 bases and the J segment 8 bases; nucleotides outside the gene matches: 8. The CDR3 DNA reads TGTGCCCTTCAGGGGGGCCAAGAAAAACTGTTTTTT. Its protein is CALQGGQEKLFF.

In its sample, this clone was seen once. This chain connects TRBV6-1 to TRBJ2-3; D is possibly TRBD2 (6 bases). This CDR3 has 15 amino acids. V dropped 1 base and J dropped 4 bases, with 12 bases sitting between them. Germline CDR1 reads MNHNS; CDR2 reads SASEGT. CDR3 sequence (DNA): TGTGCCAGCAGTGAAGGAATAGCGGTCCCAGATACGCAGTATTTT. Protein sequence: CASSEGIAVPDTQYF.

This chain uses TRBV5-1 with TRBJ2-5, with TRBD1 identical over 10 bases. The germline CDR1 and CDR2 sequences are SGHRS and YFSETQ. With 3 bases clipped from V and 2 bases from J, the junction kept 4 bases outside the gene matches. The CDR3 length is 15 residues. The chain's CDR3 is CASSSTGQGQETQYF. The CDR3 region has the DNA TGCGCCAGCAGCTCAACGGGACAGGGGCAAGAGACCCAGTACTTC.

The chain uses TRBV5-8 and TRBJ1-2; TRBD1 might be the D (5 bases). This CDR3 contains 14 residues. Trimming removed 1 base from V and 7 bases from J, with 14 bases in between. Germline loops: CDR1 SGHTS, CDR2 YDEGEE. DNA for the CDR3: TGTGCCAGCAGCTTGACCGGACAACAATCTGGCTACACCTTC. Protein: CASSLTGQQSGYTF.

This chain links TRBV30 with TRBJ1-1; D remains ambiguous. Trimming left V 4 bases short and J 0 bases short, with 12 bases between. Per the germline V gene, CDR1 is GTSNPN and CDR2 is SVGIG (reference sequence). This CDR3 region has 14 residues. The CDR3 here is CAWTGGVMNTEAFF. In DNA, the CDR3 is TGTGCCTGGACAGGCGGGGTGATGAACACTGAAGCTTTCTTT.

This clone was found a few times. Other nucleotide sequences in the sample specify the same CDR3. V gene TRBV7-9 combines with J gene TRBJ1-1; D remains ambiguous. The germline CDR1 and CDR2 sequences are SEHNR and FQNEAQ (reference sequence). V lost 1 base to trimming and J lost 3 bases, with 6 bases between them. The CDR3 extends over 13 amino acids. The CDR3 loop is CASSLGEDTEAFF. CDR3 DNA: TGTGCCAGCAGCTTAGGAGAGGACACTGAAGCTTTCTTT.

The genes are TRBV15 and TRBJ2-5; the match to TRBD2 covers 11 bases. CDR3 length: 14 residues. CDR1 LNHNV and CDR2 YYDKDF come from the germline V gene (reference sequence). V dropped 2 bases and J dropped 9; count of bases not matched to a gene: 5. The CDR3 loop reads CATSRRLAGTAQYF. The CDR3 DNA follows: TGTGCCACCAGCAGACGACTAGCGGGAACGGCCCAGTACTTC.

The chain joins TRBV15 to TRBJ2-4; 10 bases agree with TRBD2. With V trimmed by 0 bases and J by 0 bases, 8 bases remained unmatched. The CDR3 is 19 amino acids. Germline CDR1 is LNHNV and CDR2 is YYDKDF (reference sequence). The CDR3 DNA reads as TGTGCCACCAGCAGAGAAAAGCTAGCGGGGGACATAGCCAAAAACATTCAGTACTTC. Translation: CATSREKLAGDIAKNIQYF.

The rearrangement joins TRBV7-2 to TRBJ1-2; TRBD1 agrees at 10 bases. Germline V lookup: CDR1 SGHTA, CDR2 FQGNSA. Losses at the gene ends were 5 bases for V and 3 bases for J; bases not matched to a gene: 6. The CDR3 is made up of 15 amino acids. DNA of the CDR3: TGTGCCAGCAGCCGTTCCGGACAGGGGGACTATGGCTACACCTTC. Translated: CASSRSGQGDYGYTF.

The chain couples TRBV28 to TRBJ1-1, with D perhaps matching TRBD1 (6 bases). The V end lost 2 bases, the J end lost 1 base, and 14 bases lay between the germline ends. The CDR3 sequence is 16 residues long. Germline V gene lookup returns CDR1 MDHEN and CDR2 SYDVKM. Here the CDR3 reads CASSLSRGASNTEAFF. Written as DNA, the CDR3 is TGTGCCAGCAGTTTAAGCAGGGGCGCTTCGAACACTGAAGCTTTCTTT.

The chain links TRBV18 to TRBJ2-3; 9 nucleotides agree with TRBD2. CDR1 is KGHSH, CDR2 LQKENI, per germline. This CDR3 has 16 amino acids. The V gene end was trimmed by 0 bases and the J gene end by 2 bases; junction bases not matched to a gene: 3. CDR3 in amino acids: CASSPPKRGATDTQYF. CDR3 DNA sequence: TGTGCCAGCTCACCACCCAAGCGGGGGGCCACAGATACGCAGTATTTT.

This clone was recorded only once. This chain connects TRBV19 to TRBJ2-7; possibly TRBD2 for D (6 bases). V shed 3 bases and J shed 6 bases, with 12 bases lying between them. Germline values: CDR1 LNHDA, CDR2 SQIVND (reference sequence). This CDR3 region has 13 residues. In nucleotides, the CDR3 is TGTGCCAGTAGTATTGGAGGAGGGCGCGAGCAGTACTTC. The encoded protein is CASSIGGGREQYF.

The rearrangement links TRBV19 to TRBJ2-7; D may be TRBD1 (6 bases). V was clipped by 5 bases and J by 0 bases, with 17 bases between them. The CDR3 is 16 amino acids. Germline values: CDR1 LNHDA, CDR2 SQIVND (reference sequence). The CDR3 spells CASSPSSGTLSYEQYF. The CDR3, as DNA: TGTGCCAGTAGTCCTTCTTCCGGGACACTCTCCTACGAGCAGTACTTC.

The rearrangement links TRBV7-9 to TRBJ1-1; D might be TRBD1 (6 bases). Germline lookup yields CDR1 SEHNR and CDR2 FQNEAQ (reference sequence). The CDR3 contains 13 residues. V was shortened by 5 bases and J by 5 bases, with 12 bases between the two germline ends. The CDR3 DNA sequence: TGTGCCAGCAGCAACAAGACAGGTACTGAAGCTTTCTTT. It yields the protein CASSNKTGTEAFF.

The chain employs TRBV30 and TRBJ1-1; TRBD1 is a possible D gene (5 bases). The CDR3 is made up of 15 amino acids. The ends were cut back, 5 bases at V and 5 bases at J, with 21 bases in the middle. Per the germline V gene, CDR1 is GTSNPN and CDR2 is SVGIG (reference sequence). For the CDR3, the DNA is TGTGCCTGGGTTAGGGGTAGATTTCCTACGACTGAAGCTTTCTTT. This sequence encodes CAWVRGRFPTTEAFF.

The J gene is TRBJ1-2, the V gene TRBV19; D is ambiguous. The germline V gene encodes CDR1 LNHDA and CDR2 SQIVND (reference sequence). Trimming shortened V by 5 bases and J by 4 bases, and 14 bases separated the two germline ends. This CDR3 region has 14 residues. As DNA, the CDR3 is TGTGCCAGTAGTCCCTCAGCAGGCATCTATGGCTACACCTTC. Protein sequence: CASSPSAGIYGYTF.

The chain recombines TRBV23-1 with TRBJ1-1; D possibly corresponds to TRBD1 (6 bases). TRBV23-1 is identified as an open reading frame with a role that is uncertain. The CDR3 contains 16 residues. Deletions cut 0 bases from V and 11 bases from J, with 22 bases between. The DNA of the CDR3 is TGCGCCAGCAGTCAATCGGGGTCGTCTGAACAGGGAGTTGCTTTCTTT. Translating it yields CASSQSGSSEQGVAFF.

This chain connects TRBV14 to TRBJ2-7; D is unclear. This CDR3 has 16 residues. Germline CDR1 and CDR2: SGHDN and FVKESK. Trimming took off 1 base at V and 5 bases at J, with 18 bases between the two ends. CDR3 bases: TGTGCCAGCAGCCAAGTCGTGTACGGGTCGTATCACGAGCAGTACTTC. It encodes CASSQVVYGSYHEQYF.

This chain connects TRBV6-1 to TRBJ1-5; 9 nucleotides line up with TRBD1. This CDR3 has 15 amino acids. The germline V gene has CDR1 MNHNS and CDR2 SASEGT. Trimming removed 6 bases from V and 2 bases from J; junction bases left unmatched: 5. The CDR3: CASRNRGRGNQPQHF. The CDR3, as DNA: TGTGCCAGCAGAAACAGGGGGCGAGGCAATCAGCCCCAGCATTTT.

The V call is TRBV14, the J call TRBJ2-3; 7 nucleotides match TRBD2. CDR1 SGHDN and CDR2 FVKESK come from the germline V gene. This CDR3 region has 12 residues. The V segment lost 1 base and the J segment 10 bases; nucleotides outside the gene matches: 2. The CDR3 protein is CASSQGLAAQYF. The CDR3 DNA reads as TGTGCCAGCAGCCAAGGACTAGCAGCGCAGTATTTT.

The CDR3 DNA sequence: TGCGCCAGCAGCATAGGACAGGGTTATTCACCCCTCCACTTT. Translation: CASSIGQGYSPLHF. This chain uses TRBV5-1 with TRBJ1-6; the match to TRBD1 covers 8 bases. CDR1 SGHRS and CDR2 YFSETQ come from the germline V gene. V gave up 4 bases and J gave up 8 bases; unmatched junction bases: 5. This CDR3 contains 14 residues. The variable domain in full, with the rest retrieved from reference TRBV5-1 and TRBJ1-6, is KAGVTQTPRYLIKTRGQQVTLSCSPISGHRSVSWYQQTPGQGLQFLFEYFSETQRNKGNFPGRFSGRQFSNSRSEMNVSTLELGDSALYLCASSIGQGYSPLHFGNGTRLTVT.

This sequence joins TRBV6-5 and TRBJ1-2; TRBD1 matches 9 bases. V dropped 5 bases and J dropped 4; count of bases not matched to a gene: 2. The CDR3 totals 13 residues. Germline V gene data show CDR1 as MNHEY and CDR2 as SVGAGI. CDR3 region: CASSPDRGYGYTF. CDR3 in DNA: TGTGCCAGCAGTCCGGACAGGGGCTATGGCTACACCTTC.

By share, this clone counts as medium-sized. The J gene is TRBJ1-4, the V gene TRBV6-1; TRBD1 might be the D (5 bases). Germline V gives CDR1 MNHNS, CDR2 SASEGT. The length of the CDR3 is 15 residues. V was shortened by 1 base and J by 5 bases, with 11 bases between the two germline ends. CDR3 in amino acids: CASSEVGGANEKLFF. CDR3 DNA: TGTGCCAGCAGTGAAGTCGGAGGGGCGAATGAAAAACTGTTTTTT.

This clone showed up just a few times. This chain links TRBV7-2 with TRBJ1-2; TRBD1 might be the D (6 bases). This CDR3 is 14 amino acids long. V was pared by 4 bases and J by 5 bases, with 14 bases between. Germline CDR1 and CDR2: SGHTA and FQGNSA. This chain's CDR3 is CASSWQGGPYGYTF. CDR3 nucleotides: TGTGCCAGCAGCTGGCAAGGGGGACCGTATGGCTACACCTTC. The full variable domain, with the rest looked up from reference TRBV7-2 and TRBJ1-2, is GAGVSQSPSNKVTEKGKDVELRCDPISGHTALYWYRQSLGQGLEFLIYFQGNSAPDKSGLPSDRFSAERTGGSVSTLTIQRTQQEDSAVYLCASSWQGGPYGYTFGSGTRLTVV.

J is TRBJ2-7 and V is TRBV6-5, with 7 bases aligning to TRBD2. CDR1 and CDR2 from the germline V gene are MNHEY and SVGAGI. This CDR3 is 13 amino acids long. Losses at the gene ends were 8 bases for V and 6 bases for J; bases not matched to a gene: 10. CDR3: CASSQGRGSEQYF. The CDR3 DNA reads as TGTGCCAGCTCCCAAGGGAGGGGTAGCGAGCAGTACTTC.